This record concerns one T cell receptor (beta chain) sequence. Its cognate antigen is unknown. As for the donors, each was a healthy bone marrow donor. This sample was taken from a study of cytomegalovirus exposure and HLA in healthy donors. On the study more broadly: HLA-typed donors were the source of some 85 million unique TCRs, which an early data release held.

Both 60 Vbeta primers and 13 Jbeta primers went into the PCR. Produced via immunoSEQ multiplex PCR; TCRdb's table is partial and in-frame only. The sample shows around 130,000 clones, and 2% sits with its ten largest clones. Trimming took off 3 bases at V and 7 bases at J, with 16 bases between the two ends. CDR1 is LNHNV, CDR2 YYDKDF, per germline (reference sequence). This CDR3 is built from 15 residues. Notes on the study in general: Presence/absence analysis assumed near-uniform sequencing depth across donors. TCR beta V- and J-gene trimming, according to a later analysis, was linked to a missense DCLRE1C variant.

This clonotype originated in a woman in her fifties or sixties in good health and CMV-seronegative. The chain links TRBV15 to TRBJ2-1; a possible D gene is TRBD1 (6 bases). Sequences were obtained from PBMCs. In DNA, the CDR3 is TGTGCCACCAGCAGCCGGATACAGGGTCTGAATGAGCAGTTCTTC. Encoded protein: CATSSRIQGLNEQFF.